The source of this T cell receptor beta chain is a study of tumor-infiltrating lymphocytes in primary liver carcinoma. Study-wide findings and caveats: Roughly 7.5-24% of top clones, and no more, occurred in all five tumor regions.

From roughly 0.55 ug of total RNA, TCR beta-specific cDNA was reverse-transcribed using a constant-region primer. Slightly modified ARM-PCR with three nested multiplex PCR rounds yielded TCR beta libraries. Investigators reported that the first two PCR rounds, at 10 cycles each, used TRBV1-TRBV30 forward primers with a C-beta reverse primer. TCRdb independently ran MiXCR on the multiplex PCR reads; one entry per CDR3 protein. The sample contains about 43,000 distinct CDR3 sequences, about 73% of which appear only once. The germline gives CDR1 SNHLY, CDR2 FYNNEI. The CDR3 is 13 amino acids. This clonotype was observed a few times. Its antigen is unidentified. The junction departs from germline at one end; a sequencing error may be responsible. RNA and DNA were co-extracted from around 20-30 mg of unsorted bulk tissue.

What was sequenced was liver tumor tissue from sampling region 2. The subset was: tumor region T2, inferior pole. The sequence was collected from a man aged 35 to 55 with primary liver carcinoma and hepatitis B virus infection. The rearrangement uses TRBV2 and TRBJ2-7; a possible D gene is TRBD1 (6 bases). The CDR3 DNA is TGTGTCAGCAGCTCTGACAGGTTATACGAGCAGTACTTC. Encoded protein: CVSSSDRLYEQYF.